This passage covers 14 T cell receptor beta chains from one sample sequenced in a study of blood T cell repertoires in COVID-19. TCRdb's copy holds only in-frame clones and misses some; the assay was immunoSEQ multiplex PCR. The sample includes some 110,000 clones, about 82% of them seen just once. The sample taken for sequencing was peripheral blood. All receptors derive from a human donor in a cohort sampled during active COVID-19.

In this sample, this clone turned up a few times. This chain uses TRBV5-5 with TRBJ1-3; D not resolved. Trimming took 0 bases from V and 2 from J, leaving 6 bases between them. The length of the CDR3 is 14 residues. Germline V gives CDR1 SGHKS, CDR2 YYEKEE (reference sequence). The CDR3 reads CASSLGATGNTIYF. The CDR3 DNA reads TGTGCCAGCAGCTTGGGGGCAACTGGAAACACCATATATTTT.

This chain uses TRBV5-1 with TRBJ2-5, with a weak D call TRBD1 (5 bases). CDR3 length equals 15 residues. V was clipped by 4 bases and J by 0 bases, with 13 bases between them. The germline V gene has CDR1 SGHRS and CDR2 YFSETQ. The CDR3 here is CASSPVPGYQETQYF. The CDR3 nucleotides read TGCGCCAGCAGCCCGGTGCCAGGGTACCAAGAGACCCAGTACTTC. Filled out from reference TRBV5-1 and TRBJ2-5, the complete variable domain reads KAGVTQTPRYLIKTRGQQVTLSCSPISGHRSVSWYQQTPGQGLQFLFEYFSETQRNKGNFPGRFSGRQFSNSRSEMNVSTLELGDSALYLCASSPVPGYQETQYFGPGTRLLVL.

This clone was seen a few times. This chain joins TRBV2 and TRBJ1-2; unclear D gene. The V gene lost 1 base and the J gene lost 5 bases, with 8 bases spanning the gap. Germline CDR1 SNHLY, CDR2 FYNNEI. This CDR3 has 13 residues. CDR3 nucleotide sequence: TGTGCCAGCAGTGAAGGGGCGGGTTATGGCTACACCTTC. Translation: CASSEGAGYGYTF.

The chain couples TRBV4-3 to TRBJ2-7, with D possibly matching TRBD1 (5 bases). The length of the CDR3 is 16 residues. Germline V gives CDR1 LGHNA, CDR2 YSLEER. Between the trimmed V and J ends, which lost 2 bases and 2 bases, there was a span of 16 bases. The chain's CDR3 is CASSQTWARGTYEQYF. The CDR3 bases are TGCGCCAGCAGCCAAACCTGGGCTAGGGGAACCTACGAGCAGTACTTC.

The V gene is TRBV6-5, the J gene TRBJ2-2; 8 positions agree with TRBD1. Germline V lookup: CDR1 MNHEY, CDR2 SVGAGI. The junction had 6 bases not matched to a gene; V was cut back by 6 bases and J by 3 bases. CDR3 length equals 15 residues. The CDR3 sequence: CASSNQGAYTGELFF. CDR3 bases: TGTGCCAGCAGCAATCAGGGGGCTTACACCGGGGAGCTGTTTTTT.

The chain's CDR3 is CASSSPPTHYGYTF. CDR3 sequence (DNA): TGTGCCAGCAGCTCCCCTCCAACTCACTATGGCTACACCTTC. This rearrangement joins TRBV7-9 to TRBJ1-2; no firm D call. Germline CDR1 and CDR2: SEHNR and FQNEAQ (reference sequence). This CDR3 has 14 residues. The V and J ends lost 4 bases and 3 bases respectively, with 12 bases between them.

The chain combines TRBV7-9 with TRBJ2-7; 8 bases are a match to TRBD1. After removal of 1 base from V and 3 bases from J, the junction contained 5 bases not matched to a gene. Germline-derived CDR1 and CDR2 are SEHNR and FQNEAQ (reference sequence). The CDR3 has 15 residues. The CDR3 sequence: CASSLGTGTDYEQYF. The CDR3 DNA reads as TGTGCCAGCAGCTTAGGGACAGGGACCGACTACGAGCAGTACTTC.

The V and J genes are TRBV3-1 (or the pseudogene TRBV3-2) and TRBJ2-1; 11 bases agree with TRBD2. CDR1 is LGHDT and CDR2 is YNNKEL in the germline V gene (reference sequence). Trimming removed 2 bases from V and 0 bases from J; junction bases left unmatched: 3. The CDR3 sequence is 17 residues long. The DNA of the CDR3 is TGTGCCAGCAGCCAACGAGGGACTAGCGGCTCCTACAATGAGCAGTTCTTC. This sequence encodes CASSQRGTSGSYNEQFF.

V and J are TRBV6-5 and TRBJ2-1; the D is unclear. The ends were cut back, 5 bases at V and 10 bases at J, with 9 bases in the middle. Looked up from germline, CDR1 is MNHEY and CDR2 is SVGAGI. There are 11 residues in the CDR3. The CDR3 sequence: CASSTRVEQFF. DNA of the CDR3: TGTGCCAGCAGTACCCGAGTGGAGCAGTTCTTC.

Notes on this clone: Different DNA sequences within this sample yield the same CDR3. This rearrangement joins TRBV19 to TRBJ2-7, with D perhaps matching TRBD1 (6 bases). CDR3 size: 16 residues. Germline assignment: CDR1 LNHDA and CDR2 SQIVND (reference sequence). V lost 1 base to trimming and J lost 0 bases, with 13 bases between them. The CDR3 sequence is CASSIGTGHRSYEQYF. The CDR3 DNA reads TGTGCCAGTAGTATAGGTACGGGACACCGCTCCTACGAGCAGTACTTC. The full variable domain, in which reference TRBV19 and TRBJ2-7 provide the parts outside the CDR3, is DGGITQSPKYLFRKEGQNVTLSCEQNLNHDAMYWYRQDPGQGLRLIYYSQIVNDFQKGDIAEGYSVSREKKESFPLTVTSAQKNPTAFYLCASSIGTGHRSYEQYFGPGTRLTVT.

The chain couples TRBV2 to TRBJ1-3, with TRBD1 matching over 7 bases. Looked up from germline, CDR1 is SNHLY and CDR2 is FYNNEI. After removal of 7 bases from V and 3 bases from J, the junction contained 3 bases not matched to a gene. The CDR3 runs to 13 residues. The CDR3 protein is CASTQGIGNTIYF. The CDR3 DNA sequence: TGTGCCAGCACACAGGGGATTGGAAACACCATATATTTT.

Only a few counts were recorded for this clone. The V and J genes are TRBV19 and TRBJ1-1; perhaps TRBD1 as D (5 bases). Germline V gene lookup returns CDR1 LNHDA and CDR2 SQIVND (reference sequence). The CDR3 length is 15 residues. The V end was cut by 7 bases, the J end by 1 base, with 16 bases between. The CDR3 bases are TGTGCCAGTATTCAGCGGGGACTGGGGAACACTGAAGCTTTCTTT. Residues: CASIQRGLGNTEAFF.

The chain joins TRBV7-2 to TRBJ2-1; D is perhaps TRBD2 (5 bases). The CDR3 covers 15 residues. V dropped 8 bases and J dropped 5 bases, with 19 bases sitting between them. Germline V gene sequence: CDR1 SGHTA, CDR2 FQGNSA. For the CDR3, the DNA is TGTGCCAGCTACAACCGCGCTGGAGGAAACAATGAGCAGTTCTTC. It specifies CASYNRAGGNNEQFF.

The CDR3 sequence: CASSDPQSGVANVLTF. CDR3 bases: TGTGCCAGCAGTGACCCCCAGTCCGGAGTAGCCAACGTCCTGACTTTC. J is TRBJ2-6 and V is TRBV25-1; D ambiguous. Germline V gene lookup returns CDR1 MGHDK and CDR2 SYGVNS. Deletions cut 3 bases from V and 7 bases from J, with 16 bases between. This CDR3 contains 16 residues.